Presented here are 23 T cell receptor beta chains from one specimen sequenced in a study of T cells in Graves' hyperthyroidism and ophthalmopathy. TCR beta CDR3 regions were amplified from RNA. Primed by the HTBI set, a first-round RT-PCR was run on the TCR CDR3. TCRdb called the multiplex PCR reads again in MiXCR, with one record for every CDR3 protein. The sample contains 250,000 to 300,000 distinct CDR3 sequences, roughly 15% of which appear only once. Material for sequencing was blood. All receptors come from a woman between 50 and 59 years old with Graves' hyperthyroidism that later progressed to Graves' ophthalmopathy.

This clonotype has a count of ten or more. The CDR3 protein is CSARDRQQGETGELFF. Here the CDR3 DNA reads TGCAGTGCTAGAGATCGGCAACAAGGGGAAACCGGGGAGCTGTTTTTT. This chain uses TRBV20-1 with TRBJ2-2; possibly TRBD1 for D (5 bases). V shed 0 bases and J shed 5 bases, with 16 bases lying between them. The CDR3 has 16 residues. Germline CDR1 is DFQATT and CDR2 is SNEGSKA (reference sequence).

This clonotype was observed many times. The CDR3 DNA follows: TGTGCCAGCAGTTTAAATGAAAAACTGTTTTTT. Its translation is CASSLNEKLFF. This chain links TRBV28 with TRBJ1-4; D uncertain. In germline, CDR1 is MDHEN, CDR2 SYDVKM. With 2 bases removed from V and 5 bases from J, the gap between germline ends came to 0 bases. The CDR3 has 11 residues.

At least ten counts were recorded for this clonotype. The chain employs TRBV5-1 and TRBJ1-5; a weak D match, TRBD1 (5 bases). V was shortened by 5 bases and J by 9 bases, with 21 bases between the two germline ends. CDR1 and CDR2 (germline): SGHRS, YFSETQ. The CDR3 loop spans 15 amino acids. CDR3 coding DNA: TGCGCCAGCAGGGAACTAGACAGTGTTAATTGGCCCCAGCATTTT. Encoded protein: CASRELDSVNWPQHF.

The sample holds many counts of this clonotype. This chain connects TRBV12-3 or TRBV12-4 to TRBJ1-1; D is undetermined. V lost 1 base, J lost 4 bases, and 7 bases lay in between. This CDR3 contains 13 residues. CDR3: CASSLGRGTEAFF. The CDR3 nucleotides read TGTGCCAGCAGTTTAGGGCGTGGCACTGAAGCTTTCTTT.

Details on this clonotype: The junction departs from germline at one end; a sequencing error may be responsible. The V and J genes are TRBV24-1 and TRBJ1-2; the D is unclear. In germline, CDR1 is KGHDR, CDR2 SFDVKD. The length of the CDR3 is 16 residues. CDR3: CATCESVEGVNYGYTF. As DNA, the CDR3 is TGTGCCACCTGTGAATCGGTCGAGGGCGTCAACTATGGCTACACCTTC.

This clonotype has a count of ten or more. This chain links TRBV20-1 with TRBJ2-7; 9 bases fit TRBD1. Germline V CDR1 and CDR2: DFQATT, SNEGSKA (reference sequence). After removal of 6 bases from V and 6 bases from J, the junction contained 9 bases not matched to a gene. This CDR3 contains 13 residues. CDR3 residues: CSASDRGWGEQYF. CDR3 in DNA: TGCAGTGCCTCGGACAGGGGCTGGGGCGAGCAGTACTTC.

Many counts were recorded for this clonotype. The J gene is TRBJ2-1, the V gene TRBV18; TRBD1 might be the D (7 bases). The V end was cut by 3 bases, the J end by 6 bases, with 15 bases between. The CDR3 contains 15 residues. CDR1 is KGHSH, CDR2 LQKENI, per germline. The CDR3 nucleotides are TGTGCCAGCTCACCGACTATCCAGGGGGGCAATGAGCAGTTCTTC. Translation gives CASSPTIQGGNEQFF.

There are many counts of this clonotype. V is TRBV2 and J is TRBJ2-1; 9 bases are a match to TRBD2. The CDR3 length is 14 residues. Germline loops: CDR1 SNHLY, CDR2 FYNNEI. With V trimmed by 7 bases and J by 2 bases, 3 bases remained unmatched. CDR3 DNA sequence: TGTGCCAGCACGCGGGAGGGAGCCTACAATGAGCAGTTCTTC. This codes for CASTREGAYNEQFF.

The chain has TRBV11-2 and TRBJ2-3, with 12 bases fitting TRBD1. V shed 4 bases and J 6 bases; nucleotides not matched to a gene: 11. Germline CDR1 reads SGHAT; CDR2 reads FQNNGV. The CDR3 totals 17 residues. The CDR3 bases are TGTGCCAGCAGCTGGACCGGGACAGGGGGCTTGTTGGATACGCAGTATTTT. Translation: CASSWTGTGGLLDTQYF. Combining the CDR3 with reference TRBV11-2 and TRBJ2-3 gives the whole variable domain EAGVAQSPRYKIIEKRQSVAFWCNPISGHATLYWYQQILGQGPKLLIQFQNNGVVDDSQLPKDRFSAERLKGVDSTLKIQPAKLEDSAVYLCASSWTGTGGLLDTQYFGPGTRLTVL.

This clonotype came up many times. This sequence joins TRBV7-3 and TRBJ2-7; D is uncertain. V lost 0 bases and J 4 bases, leaving 10 bases between the germline ends. CDR1 SGHTA and CDR2 FQGTGA come from the germline V gene. The CDR3 is 14 amino acids. This chain's CDR3 is CASSLTAEGYEQYF. In DNA, the CDR3 is TGTGCCAGCAGCTTAACGGCGGAAGGGTACGAGCAGTACTTC.

This clonotype has at least ten counts. The gene calls are TRBV11-1 and TRBJ2-4, with D perhaps matching TRBD1 or TRBD2 (5 bases each). Trimming shortened V by 5 bases and J by 1 base, and 21 bases separated the two germline ends. Germline CDR1 SGHAT, CDR2 FQDESV (reference sequence). The length of the CDR3 is 18 residues. The CDR3 nucleotides are TGTGCCAGCAGCCCTAGCCCGGGCAGGGAACGGGCCAAAAACATTCAGTACTTC. This sequence encodes CASSPSPGRERAKNIQYF.

The V gene is TRBV20-1, the J gene TRBJ2-1; a weak D match, TRBD1 (6 bases). In germline, CDR1 is DFQATT, CDR2 SNEGSKA (reference sequence). This CDR3 has 15 amino acids. The V gene lost 7 bases and the J gene lost 4 bases, with 20 bases spanning the gap. The CDR3 loop reads CSVPPRGLGYNEQFF. CDR3 nucleotide sequence: TGCAGTGTCCCCCCCAGGGGTTTGGGATACAATGAGCAGTTCTTC.

This clonotype came up many times. CDR3 loop: CSAFRDSNSPLHF. CDR3 coding DNA: TGCAGTGCGTTCCGGGACAGCAATTCACCCCTCCACTTT. The chain links TRBV20-1 to TRBJ1-6; TRBD1 matches 7 bases. Germline values: CDR1 DFQATT, CDR2 SNEGSKA (reference sequence). The CDR3 runs 13 residues. V lost 6 bases to trimming and J lost 7 bases; unmatched junction nucleotides: 6.

This clonotype has more than one count but fewer than ten. J is TRBJ1-1 and V is TRBV19, with a weak D call TRBD1 (5 bases). This CDR3 is built from 12 residues. Deletions cut 6 bases from V and 11 bases from J, with 16 bases between. In germline, CDR1 is LNHDA, CDR2 SQIVND (reference sequence). CDR3 region: CASRIGGTGAFF. The CDR3 nucleotides are TGTGCCAGTAGGATTGGGGGGACGGGGGCTTTCTTT.

This clonotype was counted many times. This chain connects TRBV28 to TRBJ1-2; D unresolved. V lost 11 bases, J lost 2 bases, and 9 bases lay in between. The CDR3 runs to 11 residues. Germline V gene lookup returns CDR1 MDHEN and CDR2 SYDVKM. The CDR3: CAASQNYGYTF. The CDR3 DNA reads TGTGCCGCGTCCCAAAACTATGGCTACACCTTC.

There are many counts of this clonotype. The rearrangement uses TRBV20-1 and TRBJ2-5, with no clear D. Germline lookup yields CDR1 DFQATT and CDR2 SNEGSKA (reference sequence). The CDR3 sequence is 9 residues long. Trimming removed 3 bases at V and 5 bases at J, with 1 base between. The CDR3: CSARETQYF. CDR3 bases: TGCAGTGCTAGGGAGACCCAGTACTTC.

This clonotype showed up just a few times. The chain uses TRBV5-1 and TRBJ2-2; TRBD1 aligns across 8 bases. The CDR3 loop spans 17 amino acids. V was pared by 0 bases and J by 6 bases, with 10 bases of the junction left unmatched. Germline lookup yields CDR1 SGHRS and CDR2 YFSETQ. The CDR3 DNA follows: TGCGCCAGCAGCTTGGCCAGGAGGACAGGGCACGCCGGGGAGCTGTTTTTT. This translates into CASSLARRTGHAGELFF.

This clonotype was seen many times. The chain uses TRBV20-1 and TRBJ2-1; 7 nucleotides line up with TRBD1. CDR3 length: 14 amino acids. Germline CDR1 and CDR2: DFQATT and SNEGSKA (reference sequence). Trimming at V came to 5 bases and at J to 5 bases, leaving 9 bases not matched to a gene. CDR3 residues: CSALSGQSHNEQFF. In DNA form, the CDR3 reads TGCAGTGCTCTCTCGGGACAGTCTCACAATGAGCAGTTCTTC.

Ten or more counts support this clonotype. The rearrangement joins TRBV2 to TRBJ1-5; D gene unclear. Trimming removed 7 bases at V and 2 bases at J, with 15 bases between. The CDR3 runs 15 residues. Germline V gene sequence: CDR1 SNHLY, CDR2 FYNNEI. The CDR3 DNA follows: TGTGCCAGCACCTATTCGACGGGTGGCAATCAGCCCCAGCATTTT. Its translation: CASTYSTGGNQPQHF. The entire variable domain, with the rest obtained from reference TRBV2 and TRBJ1-5, is as follows: EPEVTQTPSHQVTQMGQEVILRCVPISNHLYFYWYRQILGQKVEFLVSFYNNEISEKSEIFDDQFSVERPDGSNFTLKIRSTKLEDSAMYFCASTYSTGGNQPQHFGDGTRLSIL.

The chain uses TRBV13 and TRBJ2-4; a weak D match, TRBD1 (6 bases). V dropped 6 bases and J dropped 6 bases, with 18 bases sitting between them. This CDR3 has 15 residues. Germline V gene lookup returns CDR1 PRHDT and CDR2 FYEKMQ (reference sequence). The CDR3 nucleotides are TGTGCCAGCAGGAGGACTCTTAGAGGGGGAAACATTCAGTACTTC. Its protein product is CASRRTLRGGNIQYF.

This clonotype occurred many times. This chain links TRBV7-3 with TRBJ2-1; tentative D call: TRBD1 (6 bases). CDR3 length: 16 residues. V gave up 3 bases and J gave up 0 bases, with 12 bases separating them. The germline V gene encodes CDR1 SGHTA and CDR2 FQGTGA. In nucleotides, the CDR3 is TGTGCCAGCAGCTTTGGGGGCCTGAGCTCCTACAATGAGCAGTTCTTC. Translation gives CASSFGGLSSYNEQFF.

This clonotype was observed at least ten times. This chain links TRBV12-3 or TRBV12-4 with TRBJ1-1; D may be TRBD1 (6 bases). The germline V and J ends were trimmed by 5 bases and 5 bases, with 12 bases remaining between them. The CDR3 has 13 residues. DNA for the CDR3: TGTGCCAGCAGTGAGGGGGGGTGGACTGAAGCTTTCTTT. Amino acid sequence: CASSEGGWTEAFF.

The V call is TRBV19, the J call TRBJ1-5; the D is unclear. CDR1 is LNHDA and CDR2 is SQIVND in the germline V gene (reference sequence). CDR3 length equals 14 residues. V lost 7 bases to trimming and J lost 8 bases, with 18 bases between them. The CDR3 sequence: CASKKLGVMEPQHF. The CDR3 DNA sequence: TGTGCCAGTAAAAAGCTTGGGGTTATGGAGCCCCAGCATTTT. Filled out from reference TRBV19 and TRBJ1-5, the complete variable domain reads DGGITQSPKYLFRKEGQNVTLSCEQNLNHDAMYWYRQDPGQGLRLIYYSQIVNDFQKGDIAEGYSVSREKKESFPLTVTSAQKNPTAFYLCASKKLGVMEPQHFGDGTRLSIL.